The next 19 T cell receptor beta chains were all read from a single sample in a study of CD8 T cells in Susac syndrome. Reverse transcription of roughly 0.5 to 1 ug RNA was carried out with random hexamers. TCRdb re-called the immunoSEQ multiplex PCR reads with MiXCR, one entry per CDR3 protein. The top ten hold 0.095% of the sample, which has around 230,000 distinct CDR3 sequences, 95% seen once. Sequencing was carried out using CD4+ T cells from PBMCs. These receptors came from a human donor with multiple sclerosis.

V usage is TRBV5-1 and J usage is TRBJ2-7, with TRBD2 identical over 7 bases. The CDR3 spans 15 residues. Germline loops: CDR1 SGHRS, CDR2 YFSETQ. The trim removed 0 bases at V and 0 bases at J, leaving 3 bases unmatched. For the CDR3, the DNA is TGCGCCAGCAGCTTGGCGGGGGGACCCTCCTACGAGCAGTACTTC. Residues: CASSLAGGPSYEQYF.

The chain combines TRBV12-3 or TRBV12-4 with TRBJ2-3, with TRBD2 matching 8 bases. This CDR3 has 13 amino acids. V was clipped by 10 bases and J by 6 bases; unmatched bases: 9. CDR3 nucleotide sequence: TGTGCCAACACTGCGGCTAGCGGGGATACGCAGTATTTT. It is translated as CANTAASGDTQYF.

V and J are TRBV19 and TRBJ2-5; tentatively, D is TRBD2 (6 bases). CDR3 length equals 14 residues. Trimming left V 7 bases short and J 2 bases short, with 14 bases between. Germline V gives CDR1 LNHDA, CDR2 SQIVND (reference sequence). The DNA of the CDR3 is TGTGCCAGTATGGAGGGCGGGCCGCAAGAGACCCAGTACTTC. It is translated as CASMEGGPQETQYF.

V and J are TRBV29-1 and TRBJ1-1, with D possibly matching TRBD1 (5 bases). The CDR3 is 14 residues long. Trimming cost V 5 bases and J 3 bases, with 16 bases left between them. Germline loops: CDR1 SQVTM, CDR2 ANQGSEA. The CDR3 nucleotides are TGCAGCGTTCGTCAGAGGGGCTCGGACACTGAAGCTTTCTTT. This encodes CSVRQRGSDTEAFF.

The chain joins TRBV20-1 to TRBJ2-7; D might be TRBD2 (5 bases). The CDR3 consists of 13 residues. Trimming left V 3 bases short and J 9 bases short, with 18 bases between. Germline V gene lookup returns CDR1 DFQATT and CDR2 SNEGSKA (reference sequence). CDR3 region: CSARFRVGVGQYF. CDR3 nucleotides: TGCAGTGCTAGGTTCCGGGTCGGGGTAGGGCAGTACTTC.

The gene calls are TRBV29-1 and TRBJ2-7; TRBD1 matches 7 bases. The CDR3 sequence is 13 residues long. From germline, CDR1 is SQVTM and CDR2 ANQGSEA. The V and J ends lost 4 bases and 4 bases, in that order; junction bases with no gene match: 7. CDR3 DNA: TGCAGCGTTGCACCGGGACAGTTATACGAGCAGTACTTC. Its protein is CSVAPGQLYEQYF.

J is TRBJ2-1 and V is TRBV10-3, with TRBD2 matching 8 bases. CDR3 length: 15 residues. Germline-derived CDR1 and CDR2 are ENHRY and SYGVKD. V shed 3 bases, J shed 6 bases, and the junction held 7 bases outside the gene matches. CDR3 sequence: CAISDRSGSLNEQFF. CDR3 DNA: TGTGCCATCAGTGATCGAAGCGGGAGTCTCAATGAGCAGTTCTTC.

This chain uses TRBV12-3 or TRBV12-4 with TRBJ2-1, with 9 bases that match TRBD1. This CDR3 has 13 amino acids. Unmatched junction bases numbered 7, after V lost 7 bases and J lost 9 bases. CDR3 in DNA: TGTGCCAGCACTCCTCGGGACAGGGTTGAGCAGTTCTTC. Translating gives CASTPRDRVEQFF.

The CDR3 sequence is CASSPKTSNNEQFF. In DNA form, the CDR3 reads TGCGCCAGCAGCCCCAAGACTAGCAACAATGAGCAGTTCTTC. The chain carries TRBV5-1 and TRBJ2-1, with 7 nucleotides matching TRBD2. The length of the CDR3 is 14 residues. Germline values: CDR1 SGHRS, CDR2 YFSETQ. V lost 4 bases and J lost 5; bases outside the gene matches: 6.

This clonotype was recorded only once. The chain is built from TRBV10-3 and TRBJ2-1, with a possible D match to TRBD2 (6 bases). V was pared by 2 bases and J by 0 bases, with 8 bases between. Germline CDR1 reads ENHRY; CDR2 reads SYGVKD. The CDR3 is made up of 15 amino acids. For the CDR3, the DNA is TGTGCCATCAGTGAGGGAGGGTTCTCCTACAATGAGCAGTTCTTC. Its translation is CAISEGGFSYNEQFF.

The rearrangement uses TRBV7-2 and TRBJ2-3, with 11 bases fitting TRBD2. This CDR3 has 16 amino acids. Germline V gene sequence: CDR1 SGHTA, CDR2 FQGNSA. The ends lost 4 bases at V and 5 bases at J; junction bases unmatched: 8. The CDR3 nucleotides read TGTGCCAGCAGCTCGGGTCTAGCGGGGGGTCAAGATACGCAGTATTTT. This sequence encodes CASSSGLAGGQDTQYF.

The chain joins TRBV28 to TRBJ2-1; 9 nucleotides align to TRBD2. The CDR3 contains 17 residues. Germline CDR1 is MDHEN and CDR2 is SYDVKM. Trimming took 6 bases from V and 2 from J; bases not matched to a gene: 11. As DNA, the CDR3 is TGTGCCAGCAGGGGGGGAGGGATAGCGGGAGCCTACAATGAGCAGTTCTTC. This encodes CASRGGGIAGAYNEQFF. The whole variable domain, remainder taken from reference TRBV28 and TRBJ2-1, is DVKVTQSSRYLVKRTGEKVFLECVQDMDHENMFWYRQDPGLGLRLIYFSYDVKMKEKGDIPEGYSVSREKKERFSLILESASTNQTSMYLCASRGGGIAGAYNEQFFGPGTRLTVL.

The chain uses TRBV20-1 and TRBJ2-7; TRBD1 is a possible D gene (6 bases). V shed 6 bases and J shed 2 bases, with 14 bases lying between them. The CDR3 is made up of 13 amino acids. Germline CDR1 DFQATT, CDR2 SNEGSKA (reference sequence). The CDR3 coding sequence is TGCAGTGCCGCCGGGACACCCACCTACGAGCAGTACTTC. This encodes CSAAGTPTYEQYF.

This sequence joins TRBV5-1 and TRBJ2-3; maybe TRBD1 (5 bases). V gave up 7 bases and J gave up 0 bases, with 12 bases separating them. The germline V gene has CDR1 SGHRS and CDR2 YFSETQ. The CDR3 length is 14 residues. CDR3 nucleotides: TGCGCCAGCCGCAGACAGAGTAGCACAGATACGCAGTATTTT. It translates to CASRRQSSTDTQYF.

V gene TRBV5-1 combines with J gene TRBJ2-3; TRBD1 agrees at 10 bases. Germline CDR1 and CDR2: SGHRS and YFSETQ. CDR3 size: 14 residues. The V segment lost 4 bases and the J segment 5 bases; nucleotides outside the gene matches: 4. The chain's CDR3 is CASSPGTGVDTQYF. The CDR3 DNA follows: TGCGCCAGCAGCCCCGGGACAGGGGTAGATACGCAGTATTTT.

The chain combines TRBV7-8 with TRBJ2-5; 7 positions match TRBD1. The CDR3 loop spans 15 amino acids. V dropped 1 base and J dropped 3; count of bases not matched to a gene: 5. CDR1 is SGHVS, CDR2 FQNEAQ, per germline. CDR3 residues: CASSLGDRRKETQYF. In DNA form, the CDR3 reads TGTGCCAGCAGCTTAGGGGACAGACGAAAAGAGACCCAGTACTTC. Complete variable domain (other parts from reference TRBV7-8 and TRBJ2-5): GAGVSQSPRYKVAKRGQDVALRCDPISGHVSLFWYQQALGQGPEFLTYFQNEAQLDKSGLPSDRFFAERPEGSVSTLKIQRTQQEDSAVYLCASSLGDRRKETQYFGPGTRLLVL.

The V and J genes are TRBV5-1 and TRBJ1-1; D might be TRBD1 (5 bases). CDR1 and CDR2 from the germline V gene are SGHRS and YFSETQ. Between the trimmed V and J ends, which lost 1 base and 3 bases, there was a span of 10 bases. CDR3 size: 14 residues. In DNA form, the CDR3 reads TGCGCCAGCAGCTTGAGACAGACGGACACTGAAGCTTTCTTT. This translates into CASSLRQTDTEAFF.

This chain connects TRBV28 to TRBJ2-4; D is unclear. CDR1 is MDHEN and CDR2 is SYDVKM in the germline V gene. The CDR3 totals 13 residues. V was clipped by 7 bases and J by 0 bases, with 7 bases between them. The CDR3 coding sequence is TGTGCCAGCACCGATCAAGCCAAAAACATTCAGTACTTC. Encoded protein: CASTDQAKNIQYF.

This rearrangement joins TRBV5-6 to TRBJ1-5, with D tentatively TRBD1 (6 bases). V lost 4 bases, J lost 6 bases, and 14 bases lay in between. The CDR3 has 14 amino acids. Germline assignment: CDR1 SGHDT and CDR2 YYEEEE. CDR3: CASSRRRGFQPQHF. The DNA of the CDR3 is TGTGCCAGCAGCCGCCGAAGGGGGTTTCAGCCCCAGCATTTT.